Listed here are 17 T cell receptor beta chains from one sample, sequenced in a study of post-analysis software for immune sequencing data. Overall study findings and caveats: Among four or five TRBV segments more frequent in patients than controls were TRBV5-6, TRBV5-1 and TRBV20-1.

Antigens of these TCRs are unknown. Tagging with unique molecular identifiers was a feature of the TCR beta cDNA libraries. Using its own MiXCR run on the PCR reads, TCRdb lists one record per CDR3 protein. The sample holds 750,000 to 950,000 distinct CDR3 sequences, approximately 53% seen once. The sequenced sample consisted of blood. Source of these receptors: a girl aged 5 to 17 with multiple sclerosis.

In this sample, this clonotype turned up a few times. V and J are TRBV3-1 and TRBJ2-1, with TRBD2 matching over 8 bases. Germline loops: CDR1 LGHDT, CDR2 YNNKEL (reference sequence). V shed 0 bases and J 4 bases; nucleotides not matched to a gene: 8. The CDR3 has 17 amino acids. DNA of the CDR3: TGTGCCAGCAGCCAAGATGTCACGCGGGGGGTATACAATGAGCAGTTCTTC. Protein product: CASSQDVTRGVYNEQFF.

In DNA, the CDR3 is TGTGCCAGCAGTTTAGGACAATCCCCCCCGGGGCTGTTTTTT. This gives the protein CASSLGQSPPGLFF. The chain uses TRBV28 and TRBJ2-2; possibly TRBD1 for D (5 bases). The germline V gene has CDR1 MDHEN and CDR2 SYDVKM. The ends were cut back, 2 bases at V and 13 bases at J, with 17 bases in the middle. The CDR3 spans 14 residues.

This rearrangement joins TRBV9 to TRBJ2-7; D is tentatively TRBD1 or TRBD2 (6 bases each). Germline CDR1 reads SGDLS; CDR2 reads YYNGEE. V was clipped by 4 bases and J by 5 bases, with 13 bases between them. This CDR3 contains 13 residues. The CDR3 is CASSPVGGDEQYF. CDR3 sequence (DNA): TGTGCCAGCAGCCCCGTGGGGGGCGACGAGCAGTACTTC.

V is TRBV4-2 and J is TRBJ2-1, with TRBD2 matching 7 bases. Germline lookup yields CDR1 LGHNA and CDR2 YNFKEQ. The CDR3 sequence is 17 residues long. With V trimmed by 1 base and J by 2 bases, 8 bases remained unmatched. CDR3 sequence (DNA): TGTGCCAGCAGCCAAGGTCTGGGGGGGAGACCCTACAATGAGCAGTTCTTC. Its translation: CASSQGLGGRPYNEQFF.

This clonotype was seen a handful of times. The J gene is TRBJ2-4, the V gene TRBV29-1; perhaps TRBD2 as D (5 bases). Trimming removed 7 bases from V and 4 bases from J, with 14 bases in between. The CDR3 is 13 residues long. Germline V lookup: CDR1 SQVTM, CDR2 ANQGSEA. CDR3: CSAGGGEKNIQYF. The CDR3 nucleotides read TGCAGCGCAGGCGGAGGAGAAAAAAACATTCAGTACTTC.

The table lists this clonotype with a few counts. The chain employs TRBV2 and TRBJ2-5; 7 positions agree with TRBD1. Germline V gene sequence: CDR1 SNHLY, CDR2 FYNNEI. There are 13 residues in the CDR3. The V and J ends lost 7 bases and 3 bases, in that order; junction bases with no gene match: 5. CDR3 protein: CASNEQGEETQYF. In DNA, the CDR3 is TGTGCCAGCAACGAGCAGGGGGAAGAGACCCAGTACTTC. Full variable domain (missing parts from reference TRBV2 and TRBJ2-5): EPEVTQTPSHQVTQMGQEVILRCVPISNHLYFYWYRQILGQKVEFLVSFYNNEISEKSEIFDDQFSVERPDGSNFTLKIRSTKLEDSAMYFCASNEQGEETQYFGPGTRLLVL.

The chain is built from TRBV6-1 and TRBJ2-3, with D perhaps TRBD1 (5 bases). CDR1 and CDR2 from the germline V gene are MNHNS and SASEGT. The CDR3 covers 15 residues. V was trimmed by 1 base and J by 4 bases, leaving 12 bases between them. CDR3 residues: CASSEVLIGADTQYF. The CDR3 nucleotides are TGTGCCAGCAGTGAAGTCCTGATAGGGGCAGATACGCAGTATTTT.

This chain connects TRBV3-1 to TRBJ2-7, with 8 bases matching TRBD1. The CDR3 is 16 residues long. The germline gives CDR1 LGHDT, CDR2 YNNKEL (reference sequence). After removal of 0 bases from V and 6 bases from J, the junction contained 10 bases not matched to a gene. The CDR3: CASSQDVWTGNREQYF. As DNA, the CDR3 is TGTGCCAGCAGCCAAGATGTCTGGACAGGGAACCGCGAGCAGTACTTC.

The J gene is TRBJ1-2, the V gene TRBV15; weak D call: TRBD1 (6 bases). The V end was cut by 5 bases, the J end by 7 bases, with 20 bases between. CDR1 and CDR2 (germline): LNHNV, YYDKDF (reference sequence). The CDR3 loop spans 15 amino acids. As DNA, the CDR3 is TGTGCCACCAGCGACCTAGACAGGTCGTTTGGTGGCTACACCTTC. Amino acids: CATSDLDRSFGGYTF.

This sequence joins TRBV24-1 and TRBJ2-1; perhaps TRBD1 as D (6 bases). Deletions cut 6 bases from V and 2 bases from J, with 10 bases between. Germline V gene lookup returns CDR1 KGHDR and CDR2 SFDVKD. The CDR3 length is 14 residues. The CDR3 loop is CATSRRGTYNEQFF. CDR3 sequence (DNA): TGTGCCACCAGTCGCAGGGGAACCTACAATGAGCAGTTCTTC.

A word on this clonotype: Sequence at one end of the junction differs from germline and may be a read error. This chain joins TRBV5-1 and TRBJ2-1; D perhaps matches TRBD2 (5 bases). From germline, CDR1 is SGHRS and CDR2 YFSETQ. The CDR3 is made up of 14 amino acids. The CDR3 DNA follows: TGCGCCGGCAGCTTGGAGGCAATCTACAATGAGCAGTTCTTC. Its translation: CAGSLEAIYNEQFF.

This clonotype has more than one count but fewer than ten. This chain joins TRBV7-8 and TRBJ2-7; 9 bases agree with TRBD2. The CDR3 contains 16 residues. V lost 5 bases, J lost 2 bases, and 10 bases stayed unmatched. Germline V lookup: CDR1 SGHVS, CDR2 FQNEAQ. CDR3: CASSPPSGNIPYEQYF. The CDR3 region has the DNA TGTGCCAGCAGCCCCCCTAGCGGGAACATCCCCTACGAGCAGTACTTC.

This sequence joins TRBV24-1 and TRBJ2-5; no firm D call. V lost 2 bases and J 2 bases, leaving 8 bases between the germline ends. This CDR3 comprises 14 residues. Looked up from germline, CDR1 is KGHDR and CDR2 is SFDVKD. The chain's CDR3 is CATSDSGEQETQYF. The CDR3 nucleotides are TGTGCCACCAGTGATTCTGGCGAGCAAGAGACCCAGTACTTC.

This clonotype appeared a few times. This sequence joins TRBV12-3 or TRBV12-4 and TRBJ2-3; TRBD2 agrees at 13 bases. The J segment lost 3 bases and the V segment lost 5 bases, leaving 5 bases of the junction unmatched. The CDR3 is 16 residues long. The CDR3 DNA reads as TGTGCCAGCAGTGCCGGACTAGCGGGAGTGACAGATACGCAGTATTTT. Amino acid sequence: CASSAGLAGVTDTQYF.

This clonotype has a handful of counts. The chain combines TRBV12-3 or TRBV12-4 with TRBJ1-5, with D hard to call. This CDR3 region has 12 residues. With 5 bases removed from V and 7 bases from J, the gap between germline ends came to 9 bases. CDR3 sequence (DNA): TGTGCCAGCAGTGGAGGGCGGCAGCCCCAGCATTTT. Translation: CASSGGRQPQHF.

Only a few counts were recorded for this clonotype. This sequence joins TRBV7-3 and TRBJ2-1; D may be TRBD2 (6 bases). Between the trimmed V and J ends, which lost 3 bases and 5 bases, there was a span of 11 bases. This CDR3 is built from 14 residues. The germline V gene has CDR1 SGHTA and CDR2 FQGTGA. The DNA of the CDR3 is TGTGCCAGCAGCTTCACTAGCAGTCACAATGAGCAGTTCTTC. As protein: CASSFTSSHNEQFF.

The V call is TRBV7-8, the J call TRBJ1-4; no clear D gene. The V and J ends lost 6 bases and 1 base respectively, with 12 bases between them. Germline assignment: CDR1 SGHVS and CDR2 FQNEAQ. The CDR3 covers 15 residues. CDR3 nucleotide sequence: TGTGCCAGCAGGTCGGAAGATTTAACTAATGAAAAACTGTTTTTT. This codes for CASRSEDLTNEKLFF.